The present entry profiles one TCR beta chain with its context. Its antigen remains unidentified. No qualities accompany the bases; no much larger clone lies one base away. To demonstrate the VDJtools post-analysis software, TCR beta repertoires were profiled from the peripheral blood of 10 to 15 young patients with multiple sclerosis. Multiple sclerosis patients were children and adolescents aged 6 to 15 years. This entry is derived from a study of post-analysis software for immune sequencing data (dated by TCRdb to about 2015). In terms of the full investigation: Recorded disease courses included relapsing-remitting, secondary progressive and progressive-relapsing multiple sclerosis, with some patients lacking subtype annotation. A subset of samples was prepared in parallel using single-end sample barcoding, then pooled and co-amplified after Illumina adapter ligation. The patient repertoires were compared against 11 previously published healthy control repertoires obtained from donors aged 6 to 25 years.

Libraries were made using PCR. Sequencing was performed on an Illumina HiSeq 2500. To reduce PCR and sequencing biases, unique molecular identifiers were incorporated into the TCR beta cDNA libraries. Per 1 to 10 million input T cells, approximately 500,000 cDNA molecules were obtained, such that each molecule approximated one T cell. Patient libraries were prepared and sequenced with the same protocol used for the earlier healthy control dataset. Within a given batch, samples were prepared together, multiplexed and sequenced on the same HiSeq lane. The study's processing was this. Raw barcoded reads were processed with MIGEC, and single-read molecular identifier groups were discarded before consensus assembly and CDR3 extraction. VDJtools was used for post-analysis of the clonotype tables, with diversity normalized by down-sampling every dataset to the smallest sample size. To correct batch-related cross-sample contamination, repertoire overlap clustering matched CDR3 amino acid sequences but not nucleotide sequences. TCRdb took the public reads, trimmed them with fastp at Q25, ran MiXCR for clone calling and kept in-frame beta chains. Rows with one shared CDR3 protein collapse into an entry with the most common genes and DNA. The V and J calls were determined by TCRdb, not by the authors. This sample lists around 440,000 distinct CDR3 sequences; around 40% were detected once. The ten top clones hold about an eighth of the sample.

The CDR3 runs 14 residues from the cysteine to the phenylalanine. Only the CDR3 portion is preserved as DNA: 42 bases, with reading frame beginning at the first base. Trimming removed 10 bases from V and 0 bases from J, leaving 13 bases between the germline ends. Via the germline V gene, CDR1 is WSHSY and CDR2 SAAADI. On the study overall, not on this receptor specifically: Strong co-clustering of samples prepared in the same batch was shown by direct clustering with F measure, prompting a batch-effect correction. The control group was slightly older than the multiple sclerosis patient group. Significantly higher frequencies in patients than in controls were found for roughly five TRBV segments, including TRBV5-6, TRBV5-1 and TRBV20-1. Multiple sclerosis patients had significantly lower normalized Chao1 diversity than controls, a result that suggests substantial peripheral T-cell clonal expansion.

The receptor was derived from a girl between 10 and 17 years old with multiple sclerosis. The chain is encoded by TRBV10-2 joined to TRBJ1-5; TRBD1 is a weak D gene call, 5 bases matching. The sequenced sample was blood. The bases read TGCGCCACCCTCAGGGAGAATAGCAATCAGCCCCAGCATTTT. It translates to CATLRENSNQPQHF.